These T cell receptor beta chains were read from a single sample in a study of vaccination and CD4 T cells after COVID-19. Using its own MiXCR run on the PCR reads, TCRdb lists one record per CDR3 protein. The sample yields some 20,000 distinct CDR3 sequences, about 40% seen once. No antigens are known for them. Source: CD4+ T cells from blood, cultured in vitro, taken before SARS-CoV-2 vaccination. The source is a human donor who had recovered from COVID-19. Each CDR3 is given with its conserved first and last residue. Fields, in order: clone size, D gene, V gene, J gene, CDR3 DNA, CDR3 protein. A D gene is named only where the DNA matches it firmly. Clone size appears in some rows only: once, few, many, or a class for an expanded clone.

NA	NA	TRBV20-1	TRBJ2-5	TGCAGTGCTAGAGATCATTGGGGTGGGAAGACCCAGTACTTC	CSARDHWGGKTQYF
NA	NA	TRBV9	TRBJ1-1	TGTGCCAGCAGCGTGGCAGCGAACACTGAAGCTTTCTTT	CASSVAANTEAFF
NA	TRBD1	TRBV19	TRBJ1-1	TGTGCCAGTAACCCAGACAGGGACACTGAAGCTTTCTTT	CASNPDRDTEAFF
few	NA	TRBV21-1	TRBJ1-1	TGTGCCAGCAGCAAAGCCGCGGTGACAGGAATAATCCCTTACGGGGACACTGAAGCTTTCTTT	CASSKAAVTGIIPYGDTEAFF
NA	NA	TRBV10-3	TRBJ1-6	TGTGCCATCAGTGAGTCGCCCGGGGGTGTGCAGTCACCCCTCCACTTT	CAISESPGGVQSPLHF
NA	NA	TRBV20-1	TRBJ1-1	TGCAGGAAAGCGAGGGGTGGGACTGAAGCTTTCTTT	CRKARGGTEAFF
NA	NA	TRBV5-1	TRBJ2-5	TGCGCCAGCAGCAGGAGAGGGGGAGAGACCCAGTACTTC	CASSRRGGETQYF
NA	NA	TRBV20-1	TRBJ1-4	TGCAGTGTCGGATTCCCGGCGGAAAAACTGTTTTTT	CSVGFPAEKLFF
NA	TRBD1	TRBV20-1	TRBJ1-2	TGCAGTGCTGACAGGGGTTCCTCTGGCTACACCTTC	CSADRGSSGYTF
NA	NA	TRBV27	TRBJ2-7	TGTGCCAGCACTACTCAGGTGAACTCCTACGAGCAGTACTTC	CASTTQVNSYEQYF
NA	TRBD1	TRBV10-3	TRBJ1-1	TGTGCCATCAGCGGGACAGGATTGAACACTGAAGCTTTCTTT	CAISGTGLNTEAFF
NA	NA	TRBV28	TRBJ1-4	TGTGCCAGCAGTACACTCACAGGTGTAGGTCTTCGGGAAAAACTGTTTTTT	CASSTLTGVGLREKLFF
NA	NA	TRBV20-1	TRBJ2-2	TGCAGTGTTCAGGGGGGCTACACCGGGGAGCTGTTTTTT	CSVQGGYTGELFF
NA	NA	TRBV11-3	TRBJ1-1	TGTGCCAGCAGCTTAGGTTCAGGGTCGGGCACTGAAGCTTTCTTT	CASSLGSGSGTEAFF
NA	NA	TRBV5-4	TRBJ1-2	TGTGCCAGCAGCTTTCGACGGAGTAACTATGGCTACACCTTC	CASSFRRSNYGYTF
NA	NA	TRBV11-2	TRBJ1-4	TGTGCCAGCACCGATTCCGGACGGGTGGAAAAACTGTTTTTT	CASTDSGRVEKLFF
few	TRBD1	TRBV7-2	TRBJ1-4	TGTGCCAGCAGCTTAAGGCAGGGGGCTGAAAAACTGTTTTTT	CASSLRQGAEKLFF
few	NA	TRBV20-1	TRBJ1-1	TGCAGTGCTAGTCGATTAGGGGGGGGAATGAACACTGAAGCTTTCTTT	CSASRLGGGMNTEAFF
NA	NA	TRBV27	TRBJ1-5	TGTGCCAGCAGTTTATCATCGGTTAGCAATCTGCCCCAGCATTTT	CASSLSSVSNLPQHF
NA	NA	TRBV25-1	TRBJ1-2	TGTGCCAGCTCCGATTGGAATCGGGTCTATGGCTACACCTTC	CASSDWNRVYGYTF
NA	NA	TRBV2	TRBJ1-2	TGTGCCAGCAGTCTGGGAGAATACTATGGCTACACCTTC	CASSLGEYYGYTF
NA	NA	TRBV7-2	TRBJ2-1	TGTGCCAGCAGCCCGTTAGGGGGTGAGCAGTTCTTC	CASSPLGGEQFF
few	NA	TRBV28	TRBJ1-5	TGTGCCAGCAGTTCCAGGGTAGGTCAGCCCCAGCATTTT	CASSSRVGQPQHF
NA	NA	TRBV20-1	TRBJ2-3	TGCAGTGCCCCTCGTCCGGGGATATCCACAGATACGCAGTATTTT	CSAPRPGISTDTQYF
few	TRBD1	TRBV20-1	TRBJ1-6	TGCAGTGCTAGGGATGGACAGGGCCGAATTTCACCCCTCCACTTT	CSARDGQGRISPLHF
NA	TRBD2	TRBV12-3/TRBV12-4	TRBJ2-5	TGTGCCAGCAGTTCCGGGACTAGCGGGCTCCCACTCCAAGAGACCCAGTACTTC	CASSSGTSGLPLQETQYF
NA	NA	TRBV2	TRBJ1-3	TGTGCCAGCAGTGTATTGACAGATAGAAACACCATATATTTT	CASSVLTDRNTIYF
NA	TRBD2	TRBV6-2/TRBV6-3	TRBJ2-5	TGTGCCAGCAGCCAGCGGGGGGGCCTTAAGACCCAGTACTTC	CASSQRGGLKTQYF
NA	TRBD1	TRBV20-1	TRBJ2-5	TGCAGTGCAGAGGGACAGGGGTGGGAGACCCAGTACTTC	CSAEGQGWETQYF
few	TRBD1	TRBV7-9	TRBJ1-2	TGTGCCAGCAGCTTAGACAGGGGGGACTATGGCTACACCTTC	CASSLDRGDYGYTF
NA	NA	TRBV20-1	TRBJ1-2	TGCAGTGCTAGAGATTTTGGCGGGATTAACTATGGCTACACCTTC	CSARDFGGINYGYTF
medium-sized	NA	TRBV15	TRBJ1-4	TGTGCCACCAGCAGAGCAGGGGTCAGTGAAAAACTGTTTTTT	CATSRAGVSEKLFF
NA	NA	TRBV7-9	TRBJ2-7	TGTGCCAGCAGCTTGGGCGGAGGGCGTCCCTACGAGCAGTACTTC	CASSLGGGRPYEQYF
NA	TRBD1	TRBV20-1	TRBJ1-1	TGCAGTGCTAATACCAAGGGGGCCTTTGGGGCTTTCTTT	CSANTKGAFGAFF
few	TRBD1	TRBV19	TRBJ1-2	TGTGCCAGCCTCTTTGGATCTGAACAGGGGGCAAGGGGCTACACCTTC	CASLFGSEQGARGYTF
once	NA	TRBV30	TRBJ1-2	TGTGCCTGGATGCAGGGGCGCGGCTACACCTTC	CAWMQGRGYTF
NA	NA	TRBV6-2/TRBV6-3	TRBJ1-4	TGTGCCAGCAGTCGCACGCTGGCGGAGAATGAAAAACTGTTTTTT	CASSRTLAENEKLFF
NA	NA	TRBV6-5	TRBJ1-1	TGTGCCAGCAGTTACCTGGGTCCTCCCCTGAACACTGAAGCTTTCTTT	CASSYLGPPLNTEAFF
NA	NA	TRBV29-1	TRBJ1-1	TGCAGCGTTGCCGGGGGGAACACTGAAGCTTTCTTT	CSVAGGNTEAFF
NA	NA	TRBV6-5	TRBJ1-1	TGTGCCAGCAGTTACGGAGTAGGAGGAACTGAAGCTTTCTTT	CASSYGVGGTEAFF
few	NA	TRBV11-3	TRBJ1-1	TGTGCCAGCAGCTTAGAGCGGGGGGCAGGTACTGAAGCTTTCTTT	CASSLERGAGTEAFF
few	NA	TRBV7-9	TRBJ1-6	TGTGCCAGCAGCGTTACGGGCCCAGATTCACCCCTCCACTTT	CASSVTGPDSPLHF
NA	NA	TRBV4-3	TRBJ1-5	TGCGCCAGCAGCCAAGGTTGGAATCAGCCCCAGCATTTT	CASSQGWNQPQHF
NA	TRBD1	TRBV6-5	TRBJ2-2	TGTGCCAGCAGTTACTCAAGGACAGGGTTAACCGGGGAGCTGTTTTTT	CASSYSRTGLTGELFF
NA	TRBD2	TRBV20-1	TRBJ2-1	TGCAGTGCTGCGACTAGCGGGAGCGTCAGCGAGCAGTTCTTC	CSAATSGSVSEQFF
NA	TRBD1	TRBV7-2	TRBJ2-7	TGTGCCAGCAGCCTCTATCCACTTGGACAGGGACAATACGAGCAGTACTTC	CASSLYPLGQGQYEQYF
NA	NA	TRBV2	TRBJ1-5	TGTGCCAGCAGTGAACAGGGGTCCCGGAGCAATCAGCCCCAGCATTTT	CASSEQGSRSNQPQHF